This T cell receptor beta chain was obtained from a study of post-analysis software for immune sequencing data (dated by TCRdb to the mid-2010s). About the full investigation: Disease courses on record covered relapsing-remitting, secondary progressive and progressive-relapsing multiple sclerosis, though some patients had no subtype annotation. The multiple sclerosis patient repertoires were compared with ten to eleven previously published healthy control repertoires from donors aged about 6 to 26 years. A subset of samples was prepared in parallel using single-end sample barcoding, then pooled and co-amplified after Illumina adapter ligation.

Details on this clonotype: Its antigen is unknown. Per-nucleotide qualities are absent, and no much larger clonotype sits a single base away.

The germline V gene (reference sequence) specifies DFQATT as CDR1 and SNEGSKA as CDR2. V is pared back by 2 bases and J by 3 bases, with 32 bases lying between the germline termini. The CDR3 has 21 amino acids, counting the end cysteine and phenylalanine. Only the CDR3 part of the read is kept: 63 bases, read in frame from the first base. To demonstrate the VDJtools post-analysis software, TCR beta repertoires were profiled from the peripheral blood of some 12 young patients with multiple sclerosis. The patients with multiple sclerosis were children and adolescents between about 6 and 16 years of age. The library was prepared using PCR. Sequencing was carried out with an Illumina HiSeq 2500. Unique molecular identifiers were incorporated into TCR beta cDNA libraries to reduce PCR and sequencing biases. Every 1 to 10 million input T cells yielded some 500,000 cDNA molecules, meaning each molecule approximated one T cell. The patient libraries were prepared and sequenced with the same protocol used for the earlier healthy control dataset. Within a given batch, samples were prepared together, multiplexed and sequenced on the same HiSeq lane. In the authors' own workflow: MIGEC was used to process the raw barcoded reads, and molecular identifier groups with only a single read were discarded before consensus assembly and CDR3 extraction. Clonotype tables were post-analysed with VDJtools, normalizing diversity by down-sampling all datasets to the smallest sample size. Repertoire overlap clustering matched CDR3 amino acid but not nucleotide sequences to correct batch-related cross-sample contamination. TCRdb reanalyzed the raw reads on its own, using fastp at Q25 for trimming and MiXCR for clone calling, and kept in-frame beta chains. Each CDR3 protein appears once, grouped with its most common genes and DNA. TCRdb, not the original authors, processed these V and J calls. This sample lists approximately 460,000 distinct CDR3 sequences; roughly 45% were detected once. The ten largest account for around 10% of the sample.

General findings and caveats noted by the study authors: Direct clustering with F measure revealed strong co-clustering of samples prepared in the same batch, which led to a batch-effect correction. Roughly 5 TRBV segments, including TRBV5-6, TRBV5-1 and TRBV20-1, were significantly more frequent in patients than controls. The control group was slightly older than the multiple sclerosis patient group. Significantly lower normalized Chao1 diversity was found in multiple sclerosis patients than in controls, suggesting substantial peripheral T-cell clonal expansion.

This sequence uses TRBV20-1 and TRBJ2-1; TRBD1 is perhaps the D gene, given 6 matching bases. The receptor's source is a girl aged 10 to 17 with multiple sclerosis. The sequenced material came from blood. The CDR3 protein: CSARRDGRGAPLLRGYNEQFF. The sequenced DNA: TGCAGTGCTAGAAGAGATGGTAGAGGGGCACCACTCCTCAGGGGCTACAATGAGCAGTTCTTC.